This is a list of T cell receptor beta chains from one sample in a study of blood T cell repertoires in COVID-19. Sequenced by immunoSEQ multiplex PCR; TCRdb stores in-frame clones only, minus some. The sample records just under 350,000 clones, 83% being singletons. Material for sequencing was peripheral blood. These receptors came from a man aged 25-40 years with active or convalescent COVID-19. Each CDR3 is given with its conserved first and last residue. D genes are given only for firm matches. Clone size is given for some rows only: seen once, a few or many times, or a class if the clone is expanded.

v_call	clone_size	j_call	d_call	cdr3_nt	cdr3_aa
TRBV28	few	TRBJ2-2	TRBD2	TGTGCCAGCAGTTTAGGGACTAGCGGGAGTCGGACCGGGGAGCTGTTTTTT	CASSLGTSGSRTGELFF
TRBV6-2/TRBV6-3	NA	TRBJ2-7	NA	TGTGCCAGCAGTTGGGCAGGGTCCTACGAGCAGTACTTC	CASSWAGSYEQYF
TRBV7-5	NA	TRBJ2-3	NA	TGTGTCAGAAGCTTAGTTCCCCTTAAGACTAGCACAGATACGCAGTATTTT	CVRSLVPLKTSTDTQYF
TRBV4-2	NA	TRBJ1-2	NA	TGTGCCAGCAGTCGTGACAGGTGGACGGTTGGCTACACCTTC	CASSRDRWTVGYTF
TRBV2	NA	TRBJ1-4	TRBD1	TGTGCCAGCAGGGTTGACAGGGGGAACGAAAAACTGTTTTTT	CASRVDRGNEKLFF
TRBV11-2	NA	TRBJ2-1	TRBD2	TGTGCCAGCAGCTTTTCGCTAGCGGGGTACAATGAGCAGTTCTTC	CASSFSLAGYNEQFF
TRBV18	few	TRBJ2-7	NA	TGTGCCAGCTCACCACGTGCAGGGGGGGAGCAGTACTTC	CASSPRAGGEQYF
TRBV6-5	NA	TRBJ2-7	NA	TGTGCCAGCAATAGAGACAGGACTTACGAGCAGTACTTC	CASNRDRTYEQYF
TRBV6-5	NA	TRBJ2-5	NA	TGTGCCAGCAGTTACGGGGCGGGGCAGGAGACCCAGTACTTC	CASSYGAGQETQYF
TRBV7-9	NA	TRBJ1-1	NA	TGTGCCAGCAGCTCCCGGGTCGCGGGAAGACCTGAAGCTTTCTTT	CASSSRVAGRPEAFF
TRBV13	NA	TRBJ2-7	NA	TGTGCCAGCAGCCTACTCCTAGGCGAGCAGTACTTC	CASSLLLGEQYF
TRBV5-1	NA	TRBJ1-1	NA	TGCGCCAGCAGCTTGGTGCGGGGCACTGAAGCTTTCTTT	CASSLVRGTEAFF
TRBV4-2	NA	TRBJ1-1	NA	TGTGCCAGCAGCCAAGGGAACTTCCGGCGGGGGCGGAATGAAGCTTTCTTT	CASSQGNFRRGRNEAFF
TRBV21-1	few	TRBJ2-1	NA	TGTGCCAGCAGGCGGACTAGGCCGTACAATGAGCAGTTCTTC	CASRRTRPYNEQFF
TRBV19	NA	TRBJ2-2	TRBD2	TGTGCCAGTAGTATAGCTCTAGCGGGGGGCACCGGGGAGCTGTTTTTT	CASSIALAGGTGELFF
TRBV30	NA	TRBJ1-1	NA	TGTGCCTGGGAGGGGAGGTTGAACACTGAAGCTTTTTTT	CAWEGRLNTEAFF